This entry lists 25 T cell receptor beta chains sequenced from one sample in a study of technical replicates of blood from a handful of donors. The assay was immunoSEQ multiplex PCR, and TCRdb's table has in-frame clones only and misses some. The data show some 87,000 clones, with 95% to 97% seen just once and roughly 0.34% held by the top ten. Sequencing was carried out using T cells isolated from PBMCs. The receptors were gathered from a human donor in good health.

J is TRBJ2-7 and V is TRBV29-1; D is unresolved. Germline values: CDR1 SQVTM, CDR2 ANQGSEA. CDR3 length: 12 residues. Trimming stripped 1 base from V and 5 bases from J, with 9 bases between. CDR3 residues: CSVEAQAHEQYF. The CDR3 region has the DNA TGCAGCGTTGAAGCGCAGGCCCACGAGCAGTACTTC.

This chain links TRBV25-1 with TRBJ2-2; the D gene is possibly TRBD1 (6 bases). In germline, CDR1 is MGHDK, CDR2 SYGVNS. The CDR3 contains 14 residues. V dropped 3 bases and J dropped 3 bases, with 8 bases sitting between them. In DNA form, the CDR3 reads TGTGCCAGCAGTGACCACAGGGACACCGGGGAGCTGTTTTTT. This sequence encodes CASSDHRDTGELFF. The whole variable domain, remainder taken from reference TRBV25-1 and TRBJ2-2, is EADIYQTPRYLVIGTGKKITLECSQTMGHDKMYWYQQDPGMELHLIHYSYGVNSTEKGDLSSESTVSRIRTEHFPLTLESARPSHTSQYLCASSDHRDTGELFFGEGSRLTVL.

V and J are TRBV21-1 and TRBJ2-5; the table gives TRBD2 as D, unverified against the DNA. TRBV21-1 is a recognized pseudogene. CDR3 length equals 17 residues. This CDR3 is CASSKGGTSGPQETQYF. In nucleotides, the CDR3 is TGTGCCAGCAGCAAAGGGGGGACTAGCGGGCCCCAAGAGACCCAGTACTTC.

The chain carries TRBV4-2 and TRBJ2-7; TRBD1 matches at 8 bases. CDR1 and CDR2 (germline): LGHNA, YNFKEQ. The V and J ends lost 4 bases and 5 bases, in that order; junction bases with no gene match: 7. This CDR3 spans 14 amino acids. The CDR3 is CASSPWTGWDEQYF. The CDR3 DNA reads as TGTGCCAGCAGCCCTTGGACAGGGTGGGACGAGCAGTACTTC.

The V gene is TRBV2, the J gene TRBJ2-2; no definite D call. CDR3 length equals 14 residues. V dropped 4 bases and J dropped 0 bases, with 6 bases sitting between them. Looked up from germline, CDR1 is SNHLY and CDR2 is FYNNEI. CDR3: CASSGQANTGELFF. In DNA, the CDR3 is TGTGCCAGCAGTGGGCAGGCGAACACCGGGGAGCTGTTTTTT.

The chain has TRBV27 and TRBJ2-7, with a weak D call TRBD1 (5 bases). The germline V and J ends were trimmed by 4 bases and 6 bases, with 10 bases remaining between them. The germline CDR1 and CDR2 sequences are MNHEY and SMNVEV (reference sequence). The CDR3 extends over 12 amino acids. The CDR3 here is CASSYQGTEQYF. CDR3 DNA sequence: TGTGCCAGCAGTTATCAGGGAACCGAGCAGTACTTC.

This clone was counted once. This sequence joins TRBV6-4 and TRBJ1-1; D gene ambiguous. Trimming stripped 3 bases from V and 1 base from J, with 6 bases between. Germline-derived CDR1 and CDR2 are MRHNA and SNTAGT. The CDR3 is 13 amino acids. CDR3 coding DNA: TGTGCCAGCAGTGAAGCCACGAACACTGAAGCTTTCTTT. It is translated as CASSEATNTEAFF.

The genes are TRBV4-1 and TRBJ1-1, with 7 nucleotides matching TRBD1. The CDR3 length is 15 residues. Germline V CDR1 and CDR2: MGHRA, YSYEKL. Trimming at V came to 1 base and at J to 3 bases, leaving 5 bases not matched to a gene. CDR3 in DNA: TGCGCCAGCAGCCAAGGGACAGGATGGTACACTGAAGCTTTCTTT. It specifies CASSQGTGWYTEAFF.

The chain employs TRBV7-9 and TRBJ2-7; D is possibly TRBD1 (5 bases). From germline, CDR1 is SEHNR and CDR2 FQNEAQ (reference sequence). The CDR3 extends over 13 amino acids. The V end was cut by 6 bases, the J end by 2 bases, with 11 bases between. CDR3 nucleotides: TGTGCCAGCAGTCACAGGAGTACCTACGAGCAGTACTTC. It yields the protein CASSHRSTYEQYF.

The chain joins TRBV28 to TRBJ1-2; D uncertain. The CDR3 is 11 residues long. Germline V gene data show CDR1 as MDHEN and CDR2 as SYDVKM. V was pared by 3 bases and J by 13 bases, with 12 bases between. In nucleotides, the CDR3 is TGTGCCAGCAGTTTCCCGGAGAGCGTCACCTTC. Translation: CASSFPESVTF.

The chain links TRBV9 to TRBJ2-7, with D possibly TRBD1 on 5 matching bases. V was cut by 0 bases and J by 4 bases, with 20 bases left in between. This CDR3 comprises 17 residues. Germline CDR1 reads SGDLS; CDR2 reads YYNGEE. The CDR3 reads CASSVEAGPRSHYEQYF. In DNA, the CDR3 is TGTGCCAGCAGCGTAGAAGCAGGGCCCAGGTCCCATTACGAGCAGTACTTC.

CDR3 nucleotide sequence: TGTGCCATCAAAGTGCGAGGGAACACCGGGGAGCTGTTTTTT. It yields the protein CAIKVRGNTGELFF. The chain carries TRBV10-3 and TRBJ2-2; D is ambiguous. Per the germline V gene, CDR1 is ENHRY and CDR2 is SYGVKD. Deletions cut 7 bases from V and 1 base from J, with 10 bases between. CDR3 size: 14 residues.

The chain's CDR3 is CASSEQGAGTQYF. The DNA of the CDR3 is TGTGCCAGTAGTGAACAGGGGGCCGGGACCCAGTACTTC. V usage is TRBV19 and J usage is TRBJ2-5, with TRBD1 matching 9 bases. Germline V CDR1 and CDR2: LNHDA, SQIVND (reference sequence). J was trimmed by 7 bases and V by 5 bases; bases with no gene match: 5. The CDR3 runs 13 residues.

This rearrangement joins TRBV7-9 to TRBJ1-2, with D hard to call. Germline V gene lookup returns CDR1 SEHNR and CDR2 FQNEAQ (reference sequence). This CDR3 comprises 13 residues. V was clipped by 1 base and J by 8 bases, with 11 bases between them. CDR3 residues: CASSLGVGSGYTF. The CDR3 DNA sequence: TGTGCCAGCAGCTTAGGGGTGGGGAGCGGCTACACCTTC.

The chain combines TRBV19 with TRBJ1-5; TRBD1 matches 7 bases. The CDR3 is made up of 15 amino acids. Germline assignment: CDR1 LNHDA and CDR2 SQIVND (reference sequence). Trimming cost V 3 bases and J 0 bases; bases outside gene matches: 2. The chain's CDR3 is CASSINRGSNQPQHF. The CDR3 DNA follows: TGTGCCAGTAGTATCAACAGGGGTAGCAATCAGCCCCAGCATTTT. Looking up the rest from reference TRBV19 and TRBJ1-5 gives the full variable domain: DGGITQSPKYLFRKEGQNVTLSCEQNLNHDAMYWYRQDPGQGLRLIYYSQIVNDFQKGDIAEGYSVSREKKESFPLTVTSAQKNPTAFYLCASSINRGSNQPQHFGDGTRLSIL.

The chain links TRBV6-1 to TRBJ1-2; D gene ambiguous. The germline V and J ends were trimmed by 7 bases and 4 bases, with 16 bases remaining between them. Germline CDR1 and CDR2: MNHNS and SASEGT. This CDR3 is 14 amino acids long. The CDR3 loop reads CASIGSAPSYGYTF. The CDR3, as DNA: TGTGCCAGCATCGGTAGCGCCCCCTCCTATGGCTACACCTTC.

This chain connects TRBV11-3 to TRBJ2-1; TRBD2 is a possible D gene (6 bases). The CDR3 is made up of 15 amino acids. Per germline, CDR1 SGHNT and CDR2 YENEEA. V was clipped by 4 bases and J by 4 bases, with 14 bases between them. Written as DNA, the CDR3 is TGTGCCAGCAGCTATGGGACTCCGCAATACAATGAGCAGTTCTTC. This codes for CASSYGTPQYNEQFF.

V and J are TRBV19 and TRBJ2-5; 10 bases fit TRBD1. This CDR3 has 16 amino acids. The V gene end was trimmed by 5 bases and the J gene end by 4 bases; junction bases not matched to a gene: 10. Germline V gene sequence: CDR1 LNHDA, CDR2 SQIVND (reference sequence). The CDR3 nucleotides are TGTGCCAGTAGTTCCCTGCCGACAGGGGGCAGAGAGACCCAGTACTTC. Its translation is CASSSLPTGGRETQYF.

The rearrangement joins TRBV6-5 to TRBJ2-3; D perhaps matches TRBD2 (6 bases). V lost 4 bases to trimming and J lost 6 bases, with 20 bases between them. The germline V gene encodes CDR1 MNHEY and CDR2 SVGAGI. The CDR3 has 16 amino acids. CDR3 protein: CASSFYHSGSRDTQYF. The CDR3 bases are TGTGCCAGCAGTTTCTACCATAGCGGTTCTCGGGATACGCAGTATTTT.

This chain links TRBV18 with TRBJ2-5, with TRBD1 identical over 7 bases. Trimming removed 4 bases from V and 4 bases from J; junction bases left unmatched: 0. Germline CDR1 KGHSH, CDR2 LQKENI. This CDR3 is built from 12 residues. This CDR3 reads CASSHRGETQYF. Here the CDR3 DNA reads TGTGCCAGCTCACACAGGGGAGAGACCCAGTACTTC. The full variable domain, its missing parts supplied by reference TRBV18 and TRBJ2-5, is NAGVMQNPRHLVRRRGQEARLRCSPMKGHSHVYWYRQLPEEGLKFMVYLQKENIIDESGMPKERFSAEFPKEGPSILRIQQVVRGDSAAYFCASSHRGETQYFGPGTRLLVL.

This chain connects TRBV7-9 to TRBJ2-5, with D possibly matching TRBD1 (5 bases). CDR3 length: 16 residues. Germline V gives CDR1 SEHNR, CDR2 FQNEAQ (reference sequence). V was shortened by 1 base and J by 5 bases, with 17 bases between the two germline ends. DNA of the CDR3: TGTGCCAGCAGCTTAGAATGGACACTAACGGGCGAGACCCAGTACTTC. Residues: CASSLEWTLTGETQYF.

This clone was seen a single time. The V gene is TRBV19, the J gene TRBJ1-5; D may be TRBD1 (5 bases). V lost 3 bases and J 4 bases, leaving 10 bases between the germline ends. CDR1 LNHDA and CDR2 SQIVND come from the germline V gene (reference sequence). The CDR3 has 14 residues. The CDR3 sequence is CASSIRDFNQPQHF. CDR3 bases: TGTGCCAGTAGTATCAGGGATTTTAATCAGCCCCAGCATTTT.

This chain connects TRBV7-3 to TRBJ2-5; D may be TRBD1 (5 bases). The CDR3 totals 13 residues. Per the germline V gene, CDR1 is SGHTA and CDR2 is FQGTGA. The V gene lost 2 bases and the J gene lost 5 bases, with 9 bases spanning the gap. The CDR3 region has the DNA TGTGCCAGCAGCTTATATGGGGCGGAGACCCAGTACTTC. The encoded protein is CASSLYGAETQYF.

The CDR3 loop is CSVDDSYGYTF. CDR3 coding DNA: TGCAGCGTTGACGACAGTTATGGCTACACCTTC. The V and J genes are TRBV29-1 and TRBJ1-2, with D tentatively TRBD1 (5 bases). Looked up from germline, CDR1 is SQVTM and CDR2 is ANQGSEA. Trimming pared 3 bases from V and 5 bases from J, leaving 7 bases between. The CDR3 is 11 amino acids.

The V and J genes are TRBV29-1 and TRBJ2-1, with a possible D match to TRBD1 (5 bases). The V end was cut by 3 bases, the J end by 6 bases, with 6 bases between. Germline CDR1 SQVTM, CDR2 ANQGSEA. The CDR3 runs 11 residues. The CDR3 region has the DNA TGCAGCGTTGATAGGGGCAATGAGCAGTTCTTC. It specifies CSVDRGNEQFF.